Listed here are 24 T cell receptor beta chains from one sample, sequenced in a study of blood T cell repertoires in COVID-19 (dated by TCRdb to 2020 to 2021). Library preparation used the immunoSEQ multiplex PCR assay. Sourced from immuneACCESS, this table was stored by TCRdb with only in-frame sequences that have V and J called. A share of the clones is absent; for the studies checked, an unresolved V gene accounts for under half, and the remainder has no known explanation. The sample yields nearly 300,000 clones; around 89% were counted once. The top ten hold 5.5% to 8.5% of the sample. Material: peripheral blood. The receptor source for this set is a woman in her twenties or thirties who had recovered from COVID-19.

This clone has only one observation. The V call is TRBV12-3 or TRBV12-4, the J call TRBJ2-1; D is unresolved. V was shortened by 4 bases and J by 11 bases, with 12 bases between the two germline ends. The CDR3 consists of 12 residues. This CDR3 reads CASSSTLPKQFF. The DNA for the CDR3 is TGTGCCAGCAGTTCTACTTTACCAAAGCAGTTCTTC.

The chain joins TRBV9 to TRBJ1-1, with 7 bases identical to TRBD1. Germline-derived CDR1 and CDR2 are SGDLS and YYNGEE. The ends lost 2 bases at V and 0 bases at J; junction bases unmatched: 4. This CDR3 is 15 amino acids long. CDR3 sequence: CASSVRDRVNTEAFF. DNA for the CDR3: TGTGCCAGCAGCGTCCGGGACAGAGTGAACACTGAAGCTTTCTTT.

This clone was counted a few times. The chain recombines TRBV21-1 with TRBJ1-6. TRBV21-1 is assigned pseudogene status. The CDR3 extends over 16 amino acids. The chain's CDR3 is CASSKAPAENNSPLHF. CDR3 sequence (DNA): TGTGCCAGCAGCAAAGCGCCGGCGGAGAATAATTCACCCCTCCACTTT.

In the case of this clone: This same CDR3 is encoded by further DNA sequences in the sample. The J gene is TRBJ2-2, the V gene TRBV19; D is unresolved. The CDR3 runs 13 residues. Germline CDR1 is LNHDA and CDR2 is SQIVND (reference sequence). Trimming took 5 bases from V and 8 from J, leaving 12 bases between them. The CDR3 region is CASSLTSTGELFF. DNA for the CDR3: TGTGCCAGTAGTTTGACATCCACTGGGGAGCTGTTTTTT. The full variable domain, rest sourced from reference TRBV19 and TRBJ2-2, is DGGITQSPKYLFRKEGQNVTLSCEQNLNHDAMYWYRQDPGQGLRLIYYSQIVNDFQKGDIAEGYSVSREKKESFPLTVTSAQKNPTAFYLCASSLTSTGELFFGEGSRLTVL.

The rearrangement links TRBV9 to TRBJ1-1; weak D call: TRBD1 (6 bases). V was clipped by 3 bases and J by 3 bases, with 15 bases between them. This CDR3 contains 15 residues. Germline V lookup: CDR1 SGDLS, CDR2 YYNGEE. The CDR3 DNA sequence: TGTGCCAGCAGCGCTACGCAACAGGGCCACACTGAAGCTTTCTTT. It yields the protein CASSATQQGHTEAFF.

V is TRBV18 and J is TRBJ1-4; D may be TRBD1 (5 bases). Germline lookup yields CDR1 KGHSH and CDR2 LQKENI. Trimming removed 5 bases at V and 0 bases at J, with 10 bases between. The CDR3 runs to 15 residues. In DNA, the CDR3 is TGTGCCAGCTCAGCAGGGAACCCAACTAATGAAAAACTGTTTTTT. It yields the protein CASSAGNPTNEKLFF.

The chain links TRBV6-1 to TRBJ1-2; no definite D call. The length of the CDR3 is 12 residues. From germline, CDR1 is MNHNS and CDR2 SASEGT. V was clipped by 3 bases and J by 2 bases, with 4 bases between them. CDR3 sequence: CASSDGNYGYTF. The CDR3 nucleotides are TGTGCCAGCAGTGACGGGAACTATGGCTACACCTTC.

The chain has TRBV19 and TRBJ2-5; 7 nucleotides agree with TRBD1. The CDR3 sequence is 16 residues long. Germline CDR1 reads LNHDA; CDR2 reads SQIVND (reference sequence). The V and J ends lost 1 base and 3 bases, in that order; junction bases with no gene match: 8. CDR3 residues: CASSIGAGTAEETQYF. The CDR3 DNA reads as TGTGCCAGTAGTATAGGGGCCGGGACAGCGGAAGAGACCCAGTACTTC.

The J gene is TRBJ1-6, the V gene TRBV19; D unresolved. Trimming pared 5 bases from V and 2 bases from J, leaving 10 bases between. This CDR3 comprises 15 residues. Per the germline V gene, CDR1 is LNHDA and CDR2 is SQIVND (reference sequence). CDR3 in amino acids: CASSPRATYNSPLHF. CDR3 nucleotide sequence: TGTGCCAGTAGTCCCCGCGCAACCTATAATTCACCCCTCCACTTT. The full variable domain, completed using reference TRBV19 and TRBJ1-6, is DGGITQSPKYLFRKEGQNVTLSCEQNLNHDAMYWYRQDPGQGLRLIYYSQIVNDFQKGDIAEGYSVSREKKESFPLTVTSAQKNPTAFYLCASSPRATYNSPLHFGNGTRLTVT.

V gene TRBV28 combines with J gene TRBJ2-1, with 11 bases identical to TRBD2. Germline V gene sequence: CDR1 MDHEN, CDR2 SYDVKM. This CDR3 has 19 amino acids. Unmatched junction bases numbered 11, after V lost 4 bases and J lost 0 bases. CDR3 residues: CASSSTLGGTSGSYNEQFF. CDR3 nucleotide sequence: TGTGCCAGCAGTTCGACTCTAGGAGGGACTAGCGGCTCCTACAATGAGCAGTTCTTC.

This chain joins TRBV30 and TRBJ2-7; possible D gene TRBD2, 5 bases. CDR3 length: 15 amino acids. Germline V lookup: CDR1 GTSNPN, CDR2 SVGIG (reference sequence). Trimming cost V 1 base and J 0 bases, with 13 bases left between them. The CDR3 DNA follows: TGTGCCTGGAGTGCGCTGGAAGGGAGCTCCTACGAGCAGTACTTC. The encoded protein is CAWSALEGSSYEQYF.

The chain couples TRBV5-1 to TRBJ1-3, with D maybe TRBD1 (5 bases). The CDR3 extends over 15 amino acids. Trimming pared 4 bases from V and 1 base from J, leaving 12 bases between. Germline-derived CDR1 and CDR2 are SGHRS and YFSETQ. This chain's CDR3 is CASSRDLRSGNTIYF. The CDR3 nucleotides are TGCGCCAGCAGCCGGGACTTACGATCTGGAAACACCATATATTTT.

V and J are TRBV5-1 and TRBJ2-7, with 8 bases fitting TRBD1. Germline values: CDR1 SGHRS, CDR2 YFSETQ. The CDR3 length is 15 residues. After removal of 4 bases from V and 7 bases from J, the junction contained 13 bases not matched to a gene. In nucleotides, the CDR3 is TGCGCCAGCAGCGAGTACAGGGGGACCCTGGGAGAGCAGTACTTC. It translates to CASSEYRGTLGEQYF.

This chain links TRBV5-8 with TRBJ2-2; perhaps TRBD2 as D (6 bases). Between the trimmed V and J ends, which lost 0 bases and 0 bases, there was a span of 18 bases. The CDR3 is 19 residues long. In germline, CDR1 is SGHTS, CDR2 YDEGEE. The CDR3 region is CASSLVFGGANANTGELFF. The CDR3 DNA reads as TGTGCCAGCAGCTTGGTATTTGGAGGGGCAAACGCGAACACCGGGGAGCTGTTTTTT. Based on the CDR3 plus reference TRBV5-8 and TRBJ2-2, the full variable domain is EAGVTQSPTHLIKTRGQQATLRCSPISGHTSVYWYQQALGLGLQFLLWYDEGEERNRGNFPPRFSGRQFPNYSSELNVNALELEDSALYLCASSLVFGGANANTGELFFGEGSRLTVL.

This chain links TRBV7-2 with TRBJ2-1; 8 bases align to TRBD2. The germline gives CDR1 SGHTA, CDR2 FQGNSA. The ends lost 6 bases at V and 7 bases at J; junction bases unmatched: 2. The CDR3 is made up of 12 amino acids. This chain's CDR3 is CASRRLANEQFF. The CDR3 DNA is TGTGCCAGCAGACGACTAGCGAATGAGCAGTTCTTC.

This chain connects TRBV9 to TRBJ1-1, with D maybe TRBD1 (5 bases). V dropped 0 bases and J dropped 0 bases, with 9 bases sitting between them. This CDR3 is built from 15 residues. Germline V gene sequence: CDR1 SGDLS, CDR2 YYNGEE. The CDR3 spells CASSVDHRLNTEAFF. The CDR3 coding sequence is TGTGCCAGCAGCGTAGATCACAGGTTGAACACTGAAGCTTTCTTT.

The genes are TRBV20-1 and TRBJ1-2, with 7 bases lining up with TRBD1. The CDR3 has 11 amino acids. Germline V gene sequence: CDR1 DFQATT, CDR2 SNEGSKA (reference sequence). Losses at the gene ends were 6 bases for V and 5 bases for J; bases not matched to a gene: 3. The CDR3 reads CSAPQGYGYTF. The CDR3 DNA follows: TGCAGTGCCCCACAGGGGTATGGCTACACCTTC.

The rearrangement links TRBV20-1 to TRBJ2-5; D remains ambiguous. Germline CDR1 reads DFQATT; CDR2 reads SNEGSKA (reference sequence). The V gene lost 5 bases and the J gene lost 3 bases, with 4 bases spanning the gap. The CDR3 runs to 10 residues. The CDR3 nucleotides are TGCAGTGCTTTAAAAGAGACCCAGTACTTC. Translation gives CSALKETQYF.

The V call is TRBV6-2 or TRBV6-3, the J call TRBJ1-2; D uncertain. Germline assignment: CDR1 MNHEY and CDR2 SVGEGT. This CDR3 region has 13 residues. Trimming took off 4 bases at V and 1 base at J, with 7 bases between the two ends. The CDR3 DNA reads TGTGCCAGCAGTTCCGCGTTTAACTATGGCTACACCTTC. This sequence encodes CASSSAFNYGYTF.

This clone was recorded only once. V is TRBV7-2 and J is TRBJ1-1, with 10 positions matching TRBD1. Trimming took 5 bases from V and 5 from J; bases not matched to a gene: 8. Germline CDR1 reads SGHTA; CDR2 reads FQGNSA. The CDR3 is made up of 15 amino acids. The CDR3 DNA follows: TGTGCCAGCAGCGCCGACAGGGGGCGGGATACTGAAGCTTTCTTT. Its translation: CASSADRGRDTEAFF.

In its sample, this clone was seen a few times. CDR3 sequence reads: CAWSLQGINEKLFF. The CDR3, as DNA: TGTGCCTGGAGCCTACAGGGGATTAATGAAAAACTGTTTTTT. The chain recombines TRBV30 with TRBJ1-4; TRBD1 aligns across 7 bases. Germline V lookup: CDR1 GTSNPN, CDR2 SVGIG (reference sequence). The CDR3 is 14 amino acids. V gave up 3 bases and J gave up 4 bases; unmatched junction bases: 5.

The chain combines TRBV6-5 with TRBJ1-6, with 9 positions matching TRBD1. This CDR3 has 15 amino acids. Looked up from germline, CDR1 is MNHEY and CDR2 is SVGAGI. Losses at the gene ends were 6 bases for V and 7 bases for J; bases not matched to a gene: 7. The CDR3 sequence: CASRKQGAYNSPLHF. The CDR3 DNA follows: TGTGCCAGCAGGAAACAGGGGGCTTACAATTCACCCCTCCACTTT.

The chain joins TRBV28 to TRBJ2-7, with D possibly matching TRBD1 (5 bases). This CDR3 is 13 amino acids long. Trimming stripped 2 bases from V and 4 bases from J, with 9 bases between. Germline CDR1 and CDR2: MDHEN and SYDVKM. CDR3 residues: CASSLRTFYEQYF. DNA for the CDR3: TGTGCCAGCAGTTTAAGGACATTTTACGAGCAGTACTTC.

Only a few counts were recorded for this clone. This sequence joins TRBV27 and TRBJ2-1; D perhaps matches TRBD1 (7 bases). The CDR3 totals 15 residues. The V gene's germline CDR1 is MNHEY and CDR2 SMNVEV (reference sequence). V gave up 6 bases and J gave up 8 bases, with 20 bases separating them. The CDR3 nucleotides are TGTGCCAGCAGCCACGGGGCCCCAGGGGGGTATGAGCAGTTCTTC. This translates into CASSHGAPGGYEQFF.